The 23 T cell receptor beta chains presented below share a single source sample, sequenced in a study of cytomegalovirus exposure and HLA in healthy donors. With 60 Vbeta and 13 Jbeta primers, the PCR was carried out. Sequencing used immunoSEQ multiplex PCR; TCRdb keeps in-frame clones, though not all of them. The sample has hundreds of thousands of clones, roughly 82% seen once. Sequenced: PBMCs. These receptors all stem from a middle-aged man in good health and CMV-seropositive.

This clone was detected only a few times. The rearrangement uses TRBV19 and TRBJ2-1, with D possibly being TRBD1 (6 bases). Germline CDR1 reads LNHDA; CDR2 reads SQIVND (reference sequence). V was shortened by 2 bases and J by 0 bases, with 8 bases between the two germline ends. The CDR3 length is 15 residues. CDR3 region: CASSIRGGSYNEQFF. CDR3 in DNA: TGTGCCAGTAGTATACGAGGGGGCTCCTACAATGAGCAGTTCTTC.

The chain combines TRBV6-1 with TRBJ1-5; D is perhaps TRBD1 (6 bases). The CDR3 contains 15 residues. CDR1 is MNHNS and CDR2 is SASEGT in the germline V gene. Trimming shortened V by 3 bases and J by 3 bases, and 12 bases separated the two germline ends. The CDR3 region is CASSDRGGLNQPQHF. In nucleotides, the CDR3 is TGTGCCAGCAGTGATAGGGGGGGGCTCAATCAGCCCCAGCATTTT.

The chain links TRBV5-1 to TRBJ2-5; 8 nucleotides align to TRBD1. The germline V gene encodes CDR1 SGHRS and CDR2 YFSETQ. J was trimmed by 5 bases and V by 2 bases; bases with no gene match: 8. The CDR3 spans 15 residues. CDR3: CASSLGPGQVETQYF. In DNA form, the CDR3 reads TGCGCCAGCAGCTTAGGGCCGGGACAGGTTGAGACCCAGTACTTC.

The V gene is TRBV7-8, the J gene TRBJ2-7; 14 positions agree with TRBD2. The CDR3 spans 15 residues. V lost 3 bases to trimming and J lost 4 bases; unmatched junction nucleotides: 2. The V gene's germline CDR1 is SGHVS and CDR2 FQNEAQ. The CDR3 DNA reads TGTGCCAGCAGCTTCGGGACTAGCGGGAGTTACGAGCAGTACTTC. Translation gives CASSFGTSGSYEQYF. Supplemented by reference TRBV7-8 and TRBJ2-7, the full variable domain reads GAGVSQSPRYKVAKRGQDVALRCDPISGHVSLFWYQQALGQGPEFLTYFQNEAQLDKSGLPSDRFFAERPEGSVSTLKIQRTQQEDSAVYLCASSFGTSGSYEQYFGPGTRLTVT.

The V and J genes are TRBV5-6 and TRBJ1-5, with 9 bases lining up with TRBD1. From germline, CDR1 is SGHDT and CDR2 YYEEEE. J gave up 2 bases and V 0 bases, and 3 bases lay outside the gene matches. The CDR3 covers 16 residues. CDR3 sequence reads: CASSLGGQGGNQPQHF. The CDR3 DNA sequence: TGTGCCAGCAGCTTGGGGGGACAGGGCGGCAATCAGCCCCAGCATTTT.

This rearrangement joins TRBV5-1 to TRBJ2-2; D possibly corresponds to TRBD1 (5 bases). V gave up 5 bases and J gave up 2 bases, with 10 bases separating them. The CDR3 runs to 14 residues. CDR1 is SGHRS, CDR2 YFSETQ, per germline. This CDR3 is CASRVTVNTGELFF. The CDR3 DNA sequence: TGCGCCAGCAGGGTGACAGTTAACACCGGGGAGCTGTTTTTT.

The chain combines TRBV11-2 with TRBJ1-2; D is unresolved. The CDR3 loop spans 13 amino acids. Trimming removed 1 base from V and 8 bases from J, with 11 bases in between. The V gene's germline CDR1 is SGHAT and CDR2 FQNNGV. CDR3 residues: CASSLGPAAGYTF. The CDR3, as DNA: TGTGCCAGCAGCTTAGGGCCTGCCGCAGGCTACACCTTC.

The chain uses TRBV5-5 and TRBJ2-7, with D unresolved. V was trimmed by 2 bases and J by 6 bases, leaving 18 bases between them. This CDR3 spans 15 amino acids. CDR1 and CDR2 (germline): SGHKS, YYEKEE (reference sequence). The CDR3 region has the DNA TGTGCCAGCAGCTTCTCACCCCAGGCCGCCCTCGAGCAGTACTTC. Its protein is CASSFSPQAALEQYF.

In this sample, this clone turned up once. The rearrangement uses TRBV27 and TRBJ2-7; the match to TRBD2 covers 13 bases. Germline V gene data show CDR1 as MNHEY and CDR2 as SMNVEV (reference sequence). CDR3 length equals 15 residues. CDR3: CARHDGLAGAYEQYV. Here the CDR3 DNA reads TGTGCTCGGCACGACGGACTAGCGGGGGCCTACGAGCAGTACGTC.

The chain employs TRBV7-9 and TRBJ2-1; D uncertain. The CDR3 runs 16 residues. The V gene lost 1 base and the J gene lost 0 bases, with 10 bases spanning the gap. The germline V gene encodes CDR1 SEHNR and CDR2 FQNEAQ (reference sequence). This CDR3 reads CASSLVGLVSYNEQFF. The CDR3, as DNA: TGTGCCAGCAGCTTAGTTGGCCTAGTCTCCTACAATGAGCAGTTCTTC.

This chain connects TRBV11-2 to TRBJ2-3, with 7 bases fitting TRBD2. Germline V gene lookup returns CDR1 SGHAT and CDR2 FQNNGV. The CDR3 runs 16 residues. V lost 4 bases to trimming and J lost 0 bases; unmatched junction nucleotides: 7. CDR3 DNA: TGTGCCAGCAGCTCACAGCGGGGAACTAGCACAGATACGCAGTATTTT. The encoded protein is CASSSQRGTSTDTQYF.

V is TRBV6-1 and J is TRBJ2-2; D remains unclear. Trimming removed 3 bases at V and 1 base at J, with 9 bases between. Germline values: CDR1 MNHNS, CDR2 SASEGT. CDR3 length: 15 amino acids. The CDR3: CASSERLENTGELFF. The DNA of the CDR3 is TGTGCCAGCAGTGAGAGACTCGAGAACACCGGGGAGCTGTTTTTT.

This rearrangement joins TRBV29-1 to TRBJ2-7; 7 bases match TRBD2. The trim removed 6 bases at V and 6 bases at J, leaving 5 bases unmatched. Germline loops: CDR1 SQVTM, CDR2 ANQGSEA. The CDR3 spans 11 residues. DNA of the CDR3: TGCAGCGTCAGCGGGACTGGCGAGCAGTACTTC. As protein: CSVSGTGEQYF.

This clone occurred a few times. The chain couples TRBV10-3 to TRBJ1-2; the D is unclear. The CDR3 contains 15 residues. Germline assignment: CDR1 ENHRY and CDR2 SYGVKD. The V end was cut by 4 bases, the J end by 5 bases, with 17 bases between. The chain's CDR3 is CAISAPGGLGYGYTF. The CDR3 DNA is TGTGCCATCAGTGCTCCCGGCGGACTAGGATATGGCTACACCTTC.

This clone has only one observation. V usage is TRBV2 and J usage is TRBJ2-2; D unclear. Per the germline V gene, CDR1 is SNHLY and CDR2 is FYNNEI. V was clipped by 6 bases and J by 3 bases, with 17 bases between them. The CDR3 is 16 amino acids. The CDR3 DNA reads TGTGCCAGCAGAAGGATTGACCGAGCGTACACCGGGGAGCTGTTTTTT. Its translation: CASRRIDRAYTGELFF. The full variable domain, in which reference TRBV2 and TRBJ2-2 provide the parts outside the CDR3, is EPEVTQTPSHQVTQMGQEVILRCVPISNHLYFYWYRQILGQKVEFLVSFYNNEISEKSEIFDDQFSVERPDGSNFTLKIRSTKLEDSAMYFCASRRIDRAYTGELFFGEGSRLTVL.

This chain uses TRBV7-8 with TRBJ2-1; 7 positions match TRBD1. The CDR3 spans 15 residues. Trimming removed 1 base from V and 2 bases from J; junction bases left unmatched: 2. The germline CDR1 and CDR2 sequences are SGHVS and FQNEAQ. The CDR3 here is CASSLGRGPYNEQFF. The CDR3 DNA follows: TGTGCCAGCAGCTTAGGTAGGGGGCCCTACAATGAGCAGTTCTTC.

The chain combines TRBV28 with TRBJ2-1; 8 positions agree with TRBD2. CDR1 is MDHEN and CDR2 is SYDVKM in the germline V gene. Unmatched junction bases numbered 4, after V lost 6 bases and J lost 0 bases. The CDR3 totals 15 residues. The CDR3 sequence is CASRVAGSSYNEQFF. The CDR3 DNA sequence: TGTGCCAGCAGAGTAGCGGGAAGCTCCTACAATGAGCAGTTCTTC.

V gene TRBV19 combines with J gene TRBJ1-1; 8 nucleotides match TRBD1. V shed 4 bases, J shed 6 bases, and the junction held 7 bases outside the gene matches. The CDR3 contains 14 residues. CDR1 and CDR2 from the germline V gene are LNHDA and SQIVND (reference sequence). The chain's CDR3 is CASSTQGQGPEAFF. The CDR3 DNA reads as TGTGCCAGTAGTACCCAAGGACAGGGCCCTGAAGCTTTCTTT.

The gene calls are TRBV6-1 and TRBJ1-3, with a tentative D call TRBD1 (5 bases). Germline lookup yields CDR1 MNHNS and CDR2 SASEGT. CDR3 length equals 14 residues. With 4 bases removed from V and 1 base from J, the gap between germline ends came to 8 bases. In DNA, the CDR3 is TGTGCCAGCAGTGTGTACAGGTCTGGAAACACCATATATTTT. As protein: CASSVYRSGNTIYF.

This clone appeared a few times. The CDR3 is CAWRGDRGPEAFF. The CDR3 DNA sequence: TGTGCCTGGAGGGGTGACAGGGGGCCTGAAGCTTTCTTT. The V gene is TRBV30, the J gene TRBJ1-1; TRBD1 aligns across 10 bases. The CDR3 is 13 amino acids. In germline, CDR1 is GTSNPN, CDR2 SVGIG (reference sequence). The junction had 4 bases not matched to a gene; V was cut back by 3 bases and J by 6 bases.

J is TRBJ1-5 and V is TRBV11-2; D is undetermined. The CDR3 is made up of 13 amino acids. The V gene lost 0 bases and the J gene lost 6 bases, with 6 bases spanning the gap. Looked up from germline, CDR1 is SGHAT and CDR2 is FQNNGV. CDR3 region: CASSLDLSQPQHF. CDR3 coding DNA: TGTGCCAGCAGCTTAGACCTCAGTCAGCCCCAGCATTTT.

J is TRBJ2-3 and V is TRBV7-3; a possible D gene is TRBD1 (6 bases). CDR1 and CDR2 from the germline V gene are SGHTA and FQGTGA. V dropped 0 bases and J dropped 0 bases, with 16 bases sitting between them. The CDR3 consists of 18 residues. The CDR3 sequence is CASSLTAVGTSSTDTQYF. CDR3 nucleotides: TGTGCCAGCAGCTTAACGGCCGTGGGGACATCTAGCACAGATACGCAGTATTTT.

About this clone itself: One junction end does not reproduce the germline sequence, and a read error may be involved. This chain links TRBV2 with TRBJ2-5; D gene unclear. Germline assignment: CDR1 SNHLY and CDR2 FYNNEI. The CDR3 length is 12 residues. CDR3: CASSGRDGSPNF. Here the CDR3 DNA reads TGTGCCAGCAGTGGGAGAGATGGCAGTCCAAACTTC.